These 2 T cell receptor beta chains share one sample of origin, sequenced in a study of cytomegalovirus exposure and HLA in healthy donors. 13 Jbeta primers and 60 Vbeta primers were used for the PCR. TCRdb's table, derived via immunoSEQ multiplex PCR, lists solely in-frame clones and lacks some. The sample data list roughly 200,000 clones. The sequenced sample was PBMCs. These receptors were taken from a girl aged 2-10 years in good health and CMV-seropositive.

The DNA of the CDR3 is TGTGCCAGCAGTGGTACAGACATGAACACTGAAGCTTTCTTT. Encoded protein: CASSGTDMNTEAFF. V and J are TRBV2 and TRBJ1-1, with D unresolved. The germline V gene has CDR1 SNHLY and CDR2 FYNNEI. There are 14 residues in the CDR3. The V gene lost 4 bases and the J gene lost 0 bases, with 9 bases spanning the gap.

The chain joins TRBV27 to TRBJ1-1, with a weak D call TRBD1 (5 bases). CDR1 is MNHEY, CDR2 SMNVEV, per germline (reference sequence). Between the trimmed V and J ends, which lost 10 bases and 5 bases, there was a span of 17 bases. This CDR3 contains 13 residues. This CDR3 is CATRGAGRTEAFF. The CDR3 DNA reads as TGTGCCACCCGAGGAGCGGGACGGACTGAAGCTTTCTTT.